These T cell receptor beta chains were read from a single sample in a study of cytomegalovirus exposure and HLA in healthy donors. Measured with immunoSEQ multiplex PCR; TCRdb has only the in-frame clones, and not every one. This sample carries around 160,000 clones, 70% to 80% of them seen once, and the ten largest clones take 0.95% to 1.1%. Sequences were obtained from PBMCs. All receptors derive from a woman between 35 and 50 years old in good health and CMV-seronegative. The CDR3 runs from the conserved cysteine through the conserved F or W.

V gene: TRBV6-5; J gene: TRBJ2-1; CDR3 length: 15; CDR3 protein: CASSYSPGEYNEQFF
V gene: TRBV6-1; J gene: TRBJ2-5; CDR3 length: 16; CDR3 protein: CASSEGLAGAGETQYF
V gene: TRBV7-2; J gene: TRBJ2-1; CDR3 length: 15; CDR3 protein: CASSPGQFSYNEQFF
V gene: TRBV28; J gene: TRBJ1-5; CDR3 length: 17; CDR3 protein: CASSLRNRGVSNQPQHF
V gene: TRBV7-9; J gene: TRBJ1-1; CDR3 length: 15; CDR3 protein: CASTPGGTRTTEAFF
V gene: TRBV29-1; J gene: TRBJ1-2; CDR3 length: 15; CDR3 protein: CSVEYSLTTPYGYTF
V gene: TRBV19; J gene: TRBJ2-7; CDR3 length: 14; CDR3 protein: CASSTSGLAYEQYF
V gene: TRBV9; J gene: TRBJ2-7; CDR3 length: 14; CDR3 protein: CASSFDTNSYEQYF
V gene: TRBV15; J gene: TRBJ2-3; CDR3 length: 13; CDR3 protein: CATSRDPKDTQYF
V gene: TRBV6-1; J gene: TRBJ2-7; CDR3 length: 15; CDR3 protein: CASSEEFSGYYEQYF
V gene: TRBV30; J gene: TRBJ1-2; CDR3 length: 15; CDR3 protein: CAWSAQQGAIGGYTF
V gene: TRBV19; J gene: TRBJ2-6; CDR3 length: 17; CDR3 protein: CASLPGGRVSGANVLTF
V gene: TRBV7-2; J gene: TRBJ2-2; CDR3 length: 14; CDR3 protein: CASSLNWNTGELFF
V gene: TRBV29-1; J gene: TRBJ2-7; CDR3 length: 12; CDR3 protein: CSGGQGIDEQYF
V gene: TRBV18; J gene: TRBJ2-1; CDR3 length: 17; CDR3 protein: CASSPPLDAEIYNEQFF
V gene: TRBV21-1; J gene: TRBJ2-7; CDR3 length: 14; CDR3 protein: CASIWTDSSYEQYF
V gene: TRBV11-2; J gene: TRBJ1-3; CDR3 length: 14; CDR3 protein: CATVLGLTGNTIYF
V gene: TRBV7-9; J gene: TRBJ2-5; CDR3 length: 11; CDR3 protein: CASSVKETQYF
V gene: TRBV5-1; J gene: TRBJ2-2; CDR3 length: 16; CDR3 protein: CASSPAARVGTGELFF
V gene: TRBV19; J gene: TRBJ2-7; CDR3 length: 15; CDR3 protein: CASSTPASSSYEQYF
V gene: TRBV6-5; J gene: TRBJ2-1; CDR3 length: 14; CDR3 protein: CASSSGTGYNEQFF
V gene: TRBV27; J gene: TRBJ2-3; CDR3 length: 18; CDR3 protein: CASSLRGRLAHSTDTQYF
V gene: TRBV28; J gene: TRBJ1-2; CDR3 length: 12; CDR3 protein: CASSLINYGYTF
V gene: TRBV7-9; J gene: TRBJ2-1; CDR3 length: 17; CDR3 protein: CASSFTGTSGSKNEQFF
V gene: TRBV6-6; J gene: TRBJ2-7; CDR3 length: 13; CDR3 protein: CAIGDRGFYEQYF
V gene: TRBV2; J gene: TRBJ2-5; CDR3 length: 12; CDR3 protein: CAGRGQEETQYF
V gene: TRBV18; J gene: TRBJ1-3; CDR3 length: 17; CDR3 protein: CASSLLDISFSGNTIYF
V gene: TRBV11-2; J gene: TRBJ2-5; CDR3 length: 16; CDR3 protein: CASSLARASGTETQYF
V gene: TRBV9; J gene: TRBJ2-5; CDR3 length: 15; CDR3 protein: CASSVAGGPGETQYF
V gene: TRBV6-5; J gene: TRBJ2-7; CDR3 length: 15; CDR3 protein: CASGGFPGTGSEQYF
V gene: TRBV5-1; J gene: TRBJ2-7; CDR3 length: 16; CDR3 protein: CASRASGTSPSYEQYF
V gene: TRBV28; J gene: TRBJ2-7; CDR3 length: 15; CDR3 protein: CASSPSGSRGNEQYF
V gene: TRBV7-3; J gene: TRBJ2-3; CDR3 length: 15; CDR3 protein: CASSQTGTSTDTQYF
V gene: TRBV5-1; J gene: TRBJ2-1; CDR3 length: 15; CDR3 protein: CASTPSASSYNEQFF
V gene: TRBV5-1; J gene: TRBJ1-1; CDR3 length: 15; CDR3 protein: CAGNPGHSGGTEAFF
V gene: TRBV18; J gene: TRBJ2-7; CDR3 length: 13; CDR3 protein: CASSSSQVYEQYF
V gene: TRBV7-2; J gene: TRBJ2-1; CDR3 length: 13; CDR3 protein: CASSHRDGTRVFF
V gene: TRBV7-3; J gene: TRBJ2-2; CDR3 length: 16; CDR3 protein: CASSFLGGINTGELFF
V gene: TRBV5-8; J gene: TRBJ1-2; CDR3 length: 16; CDR3 protein: CASSPLRDRGSGGYTF
V gene: TRBV29-1; J gene: TRBJ2-7; CDR3 length: 13; CDR3 protein: CSVGDRGLYEQYF
V gene: TRBV5-1; J gene: TRBJ2-5; CDR3 length: 15; CDR3 protein: CASSLSTGYQETQYF
V gene: TRBV30; J gene: TRBJ2-7; CDR3 length: 14; CDR3 protein: CAWSPVGGPYEQYF
V gene: TRBV5-1; J gene: TRBJ1-1; CDR3 length: 13; CDR3 protein: CASSETRGTEAFF
V gene: TRBV10-3; J gene: TRBJ2-3; CDR3 length: 14; CDR3 protein: CAIRGDTSTDTQYF